Shown below are 26 T cell receptor beta chains from a single sample sequenced in a study of human T cells and chemical hapten exposure. TCRdb passed the RACE reads through MiXCR, listing each CDR3 protein once. The repertoire holds tens of thousands of distinct CDR3 sequences, approximately 10% seen once, with around 2.2% in the top ten. Stated time point: patch test 2, 6 weeks after DPC sensitization. The treatment denotes: therapeutic diphenylcyclopropenone sensitization with weekly scalp DPC. The source material was whole blood, sampled in connection with sensitization to the hapten diphenylcyclopropenone (DPC). The receptors come from a man between 35 and 55 years old with alopecia areata. Some clones in this sample may be carry-over from other donors' samples.

Many counts were recorded for this clonotype. The chain recombines TRBV2 with TRBJ1-2; D not certain. The CDR3 has 13 residues. Trimming left V 3 bases short and J 4 bases short, with 9 bases between. Germline CDR1 is SNHLY and CDR2 is FYNNEI. The DNA of the CDR3 is TGTGCCAGCAGTGAGACCCAGGCCTATGGCTACACCTTC. This encodes CASSETQAYGYTF.

This clonotype was recorded at least ten times. This chain links TRBV11-2 with TRBJ2-1; D call uncertain. V was shortened by 3 bases and J by 6 bases, with 6 bases between the two germline ends. Looked up from germline, CDR1 is SGHAT and CDR2 is FQNNGV. The CDR3 length is 12 residues. The CDR3 loop is CASSFQFNEQFF. The CDR3 region has the DNA TGTGCCAGCAGCTTTCAATTCAATGAGCAGTTCTTC.

This clonotype was recorded at least ten times. The chain has TRBV7-2 and TRBJ2-3; 8 bases fit TRBD2. V trimming: 5 bases; J trimming: 5 bases; junction bases outside the gene matches: 9. CDR3 length: 15 residues. CDR1 SGHTA and CDR2 FQGNSA come from the germline V gene. The CDR3 bases are TGTGCCAGCAGCCCCGGGCTAGCGGGCGGAGATACGCAGTATTTT. It is translated as CASSPGLAGGDTQYF.

In its sample, this clonotype was seen many times. CDR3 bases: TGTGCCAGCGGGGGACTAGCGGACAATGAGCAGTTCTTC. It encodes CASGGLADNEQFF. The chain links TRBV6-2 or TRBV6-3 to TRBJ2-1; 11 nucleotides match TRBD2. CDR3 length: 13 residues. CDR1 is MNHEY, CDR2 SVGEGT, per germline. V lost 8 bases and J lost 5; bases outside the gene matches: 2.

This clonotype was picked up a small number of times. The CDR3 DNA follows: TGTGCCAGCAGTTTAAGTGGCGGTTCCACTGAAGCTTTCTTT. This translates into CASSLSGGSTEAFF. The chain has TRBV12-3 or TRBV12-4 and TRBJ1-1; D remains ambiguous. The CDR3 loop spans 14 amino acids. The V gene lost 2 bases and the J gene lost 4 bases, with 11 bases spanning the gap.

This clonotype has only a few counts. This chain links TRBV21-1 with TRBJ2-3. TRBV21-1 constitutes a pseudogene. The CDR3 spans 10 residues. The CDR3 DNA is TGTGCCAGCAGCACAGATACGCAGTATTTT. It translates to CASSTDTQYF.

This clonotype was found a few times. The gene calls are TRBV6-2 or TRBV6-3 and TRBJ1-5, with a weak D call TRBD1 (6 bases). Looked up from germline, CDR1 is MNHEY and CDR2 is SVGEGT. Trimming shortened V by 5 bases and J by 5 bases, and 13 bases separated the two germline ends. There are 14 residues in the CDR3. This CDR3 reads CASSLQGGHQPQHF. CDR3 DNA sequence: TGTGCCAGCAGTCTACAGGGAGGGCATCAGCCCCAGCATTTT.

This clonotype has more than one count but fewer than ten. As DNA, the CDR3 is TGTGCCAGCAGTTACTCAGGAAGATCTAACTATGGCTACACCTTC. Its translation is CASSYSGRSNYGYTF. V usage is TRBV12-3 or TRBV12-4 and J usage is TRBJ1-2; D ambiguous. The CDR3 spans 15 residues. Trimming left V 4 bases short and J 0 bases short, with 12 bases between.

This clonotype was seen a handful of times. The chain combines TRBV5-4 with TRBJ2-3; D could derive from TRBD1 or TRBD2 (5 bases each). Germline V gene sequence: CDR1 SGHNT, CDR2 YYREEE (reference sequence). V dropped 4 bases and J dropped 2 bases, with 5 bases sitting between them. The length of the CDR3 is 12 residues. Here the CDR3 reads CASSGTTDTQYF. The CDR3 bases are TGTGCCAGCAGCGGGACCACAGATACGCAGTATTTT.

This clonotype was detected a few times. This chain connects TRBV5-4 to TRBJ1-1; 8 nucleotides match TRBD1. CDR1 SGHNT and CDR2 YYREEE come from the germline V gene (reference sequence). This CDR3 region has 13 residues. V was pared by 1 base and J by 8 bases, with 4 bases of the junction left unmatched. The DNA of the CDR3 is TGTGCCAGCAGCTTGACAGGGGGTTTCGAAGCTTTCTTT. Translated, it gives CASSLTGGFEAFF.

The genes are TRBV18 and TRBJ1-1; D might be TRBD1 (5 bases). CDR1 is KGHSH, CDR2 LQKENI, per germline. The CDR3 runs to 14 residues. Trimming took 2 bases from V and 4 from J, leaving 11 bases between them. CDR3 DNA: TGTGCCAGCTCACCAGGGAATGGGGGCACTGAAGCTTTCTTT. It codes for CASSPGNGGTEAFF.

The J gene is TRBJ1-3, the V gene TRBV6-6; TRBD1 matches at 7 bases. The V and J ends lost 0 bases and 7 bases, in that order; junction bases with no gene match: 6. The CDR3 spans 15 residues. Germline V gene lookup returns CDR1 MNHNY and CDR2 SVGAGI (reference sequence). CDR3 DNA sequence: TGTGCCAGCAGTTACTCAGAGCAGGGGGGGAACACCATATATTTT. Residues: CASSYSEQGGNTIYF.

This clonotype has ten or more counts. The V and J genes are TRBV6-2 or TRBV6-3 and TRBJ1-2; 11 positions agree with TRBD1. From germline, CDR1 is MNHEY and CDR2 SVGEGT. CDR3 size: 15 residues. After removal of 4 bases from V and 8 bases from J, the junction contained 9 bases not matched to a gene. CDR3 DNA: TGTGCCAGCAGTTCTCCGGACAGGGGGCATGACGGCTACACCTTC. It translates to CASSSPDRGHDGYTF.

The V call is TRBV12-3 or TRBV12-4, the J call TRBJ2-3; D not certain. Trimming pared 3 bases from V and 5 bases from J, leaving 6 bases between. This CDR3 is built from 12 residues. This CDR3 is CASSFDKDTQYF. In DNA, the CDR3 is TGTGCCAGCAGTTTCGACAAAGATACGCAGTATTTT.

The chain joins TRBV15 to TRBJ1-3; no reliable D call. The germline gives CDR1 LNHNV, CDR2 YYDKDF (reference sequence). With 3 bases removed from V and 4 bases from J, the gap between germline ends came to 25 bases. This CDR3 has 19 residues. The chain's CDR3 is CATSRDPQLSLGIGNTIYF. The DNA of the CDR3 is TGTGCCACCAGCAGGGACCCTCAACTCTCCCTCGGGATCGGAAACACCATATATTTT.

The rearrangement uses TRBV19 and TRBJ2-4, with D uncertain. Germline CDR1 and CDR2: LNHDA and SQIVND (reference sequence). This CDR3 has 13 amino acids. V lost 6 bases, J lost 10 bases, and 16 bases lay in between. The CDR3 is CASRESPANIQYF. CDR3 DNA sequence: TGTGCCAGTAGGGAGTCCCCGGCAAATATTCAGTACTTC.

This clonotype was recorded many times. The J gene is TRBJ2-2, the V gene TRBV11-2; 7 nucleotides agree with TRBD2. The CDR3 covers 16 residues. The J segment lost 0 bases and the V segment lost 7 bases, leaving 8 bases of the junction unmatched. Looked up from germline, CDR1 is SGHAT and CDR2 is FQNNGV. CDR3 in amino acids: CASNPVGGTNTGELFF. The CDR3, as DNA: TGTGCCAGCAACCCCGTCGGGGGGACGAACACCGGGGAGCTGTTTTTT. Drawing the rest from reference TRBV11-2 and TRBJ2-2, the complete variable domain is EAGVAQSPRYKIIEKRQSVAFWCNPISGHATLYWYQQILGQGPKLLIQFQNNGVVDDSQLPKDRFSAERLKGVDSTLKIQPAKLEDSAVYLCASNPVGGTNTGELFFGEGSRLTVL.

This clonotype was observed a few times. The J gene is TRBJ2-3, the V gene TRBV20-1, with TRBD2 identical over 8 bases. Germline V CDR1 and CDR2: DFQATT, SNEGSKA (reference sequence). The CDR3 spans 16 residues. CDR3 amino acids: CSAGLARPGSTDTQYF. CDR3 sequence (DNA): TGCAGCGCAGGACTAGCCCGCCCGGGGAGCACAGATACGCAGTATTTT.

This clonotype was seen ten or more times. The chain recombines TRBV5-6 with TRBJ2-3, with no clear D. The V end was cut by 4 bases, the J end by 8 bases, with 20 bases between. CDR1 SGHDT and CDR2 YYEEEE come from the germline V gene. This CDR3 spans 15 amino acids. The CDR3 DNA is TGTGCCAGCAGCCCCCCCGGTCGGTCAATTCTTACGCAGTATTTT. Its translation is CASSPPGRSILTQYF.

This clonotype was observed many times. This chain joins TRBV12-3 or TRBV12-4 and TRBJ2-2, with 7 nucleotides matching TRBD2. The CDR3 consists of 14 residues. The J segment lost 5 bases and the V segment lost 3 bases, leaving 3 bases of the junction unmatched. In nucleotides, the CDR3 is TGTGCCAGCAGTTTGCAGGGAGGGACCGGGGAGCTGTTTTTT. Translating it yields CASSLQGGTGELFF.

Note on this clonotype: At one boundary the junction diverges from the germline segment, which might be a read error. This chain joins TRBV7-2 and TRBJ2-1; 16 nucleotides line up with TRBD2. The CDR3 has 13 amino acids. Germline CDR1 and CDR2: SGHTA and FQGNSA. The CDR3 loop reads CASSPGLAGGPRF. The CDR3 DNA follows: TGTGCCAGCAGCCCGGGACTAGCGGGAGGGCCGCGGTTC.

This clonotype has just a few counts. V and J are TRBV30 and TRBJ1-1; D gene uncertain. The CDR3 is made up of 11 amino acids. CDR1 is GTSNPN, CDR2 SVGIG, per germline (reference sequence). V lost 6 bases and J lost 3, with 8 bases in between. This CDR3 is CACEGYTEAFF. CDR3 nucleotides: TGTGCCTGCGAGGGTTACACTGAAGCTTTCTTT.

The genes are TRBV6-2 or TRBV6-3 and TRBJ2-7; 8 bases are shared with TRBD2. The V gene end was trimmed by 6 bases and the J gene end by 3 bases; junction bases not matched to a gene: 10. Germline V gives CDR1 MNHEY, CDR2 SVGEGT. The CDR3 has 15 residues. CDR3 coding DNA: TGTGCCAGCAGCTCCCCGGGACTAGGGGTCTACGAGCAGTACGTC. Its protein product is CASSSPGLGVYEQYV.

The chain uses TRBV9 and TRBJ2-3; 7 nucleotides align to TRBD2. CDR1 is SGDLS, CDR2 YYNGEE, per germline. The CDR3 totals 13 residues. The ends lost 3 bases at V and 3 bases at J; junction bases unmatched: 1. The chain's CDR3 is CASSGLATDTQYF. The CDR3, as DNA: TGTGCCAGCAGCGGACTAGCAACAGATACGCAGTATTTT.

This clonotype turned up a few times. J is TRBJ1-1 and V is TRBV5-1; 12 bases line up with TRBD1. Germline V gives CDR1 SGHRS, CDR2 YFSETQ. CDR3 length equals 16 residues. The ends lost 4 bases at V and 5 bases at J; junction bases unmatched: 9. Here the CDR3 reads CASSEGGTGGWTEAFF. DNA of the CDR3: TGCGCCAGCAGCGAAGGGGGGACAGGGGGCTGGACTGAAGCTTTCTTT.

This clonotype turned up a few times. The rearrangement joins TRBV6-2 or TRBV6-3 to TRBJ2-7; TRBD1 might be the D (6 bases). Deletions cut 7 bases from V and 3 bases from J, with 13 bases between. This CDR3 is 13 amino acids long. Germline CDR1 is MNHEY and CDR2 is SVGEGT. The DNA for the CDR3 is TGTGCCAGCACCCGCACAGGGAGCTACGAGCAGTACGTC. Translation gives CASTRTGSYEQYV.